This passage covers 23 T cell receptor beta chains from one sample sequenced in a study of pediatric ulcerative colitis. The rectum was sampled with one to two pinch biopsies at colonoscopy. Clones were sequenced by immunoSEQ multiplex PCR, and TCRdb holds only the in-frame ones, with some missing. The table has around 18,000 clones, roughly 74% seen once. Sequencing was performed on gut tissue. These receptors were collected from a boy younger than 18 with moderate ulcerative colitis.

The chain has TRBV7-2 and TRBJ2-3; 11 nucleotides align to TRBD2. Germline assignment: CDR1 SGHTA and CDR2 FQGNSA. The CDR3 contains 16 residues. V was pared by 6 bases and J by 7 bases, with 12 bases of the junction left unmatched. CDR3 nucleotides: TGTGCCAGCAGATCGCAGGGGGCTAGCGGGGGGTATACGCAGTATTTT. It specifies CASRSQGASGGYTQYF.

This clone has just a few counts. The J gene is TRBJ1-5, the V gene TRBV19, with 8 bases identical to TRBD1. This CDR3 spans 13 amino acids. The V gene's germline CDR1 is LNHDA and CDR2 SQIVND (reference sequence). With 7 bases clipped from V and 6 bases from J, the junction kept 5 bases outside the gene matches. In DNA form, the CDR3 reads TGTGCCAGTACCTACAGGGGGGGTCAGCCCCAGCATTTT. The encoded protein is CASTYRGGQPQHF.

This clone occurred a few times. The genes are TRBV20-1 and TRBJ2-5; no firm D call. Looked up from germline, CDR1 is DFQATT and CDR2 is SNEGSKA (reference sequence). CDR3 length equals 10 residues. V was pared by 5 bases and J by 5 bases, with 6 bases between. CDR3 residues: CSAGRETQYF. As DNA, the CDR3 is TGCAGTGCTGGTCGGGAGACCCAGTACTTC.

Relative to its sample, this clone is large. The V call is TRBV7-8, the J call TRBJ2-1, with TRBD2 identical over 11 bases. J was trimmed by 9 bases and V by 5 bases; bases with no gene match: 9. Germline V gene data show CDR1 as SGHVS and CDR2 as FQNEAQ. The CDR3 covers 15 residues. The CDR3 sequence: CASSPTSGIGAEQFF. The CDR3, as DNA: TGTGCCAGCAGCCCGACTAGCGGGATAGGGGCTGAGCAGTTCTTC. The full variable domain, completed using reference TRBV7-8 and TRBJ2-1, is GAGVSQSPRYKVAKRGQDVALRCDPISGHVSLFWYQQALGQGPEFLTYFQNEAQLDKSGLPSDRFFAERPEGSVSTLKIQRTQQEDSAVYLCASSPTSGIGAEQFFGPGTRLTVL.

This clone appeared a few times. The chain employs TRBV18 and TRBJ1-5; D not resolved. V lost 3 bases to trimming and J lost 2 bases, with 11 bases between them. CDR3 length: 15 residues. Germline lookup yields CDR1 KGHSH and CDR2 LQKENI. This CDR3 is CASSPDSLGNQPQHF. CDR3 in DNA: TGTGCCAGCTCACCGGACTCGTTAGGCAATCAGCCCCAGCATTTT. The whole variable domain, remainder taken from reference TRBV18 and TRBJ1-5, is NAGVMQNPRHLVRRRGQEARLRCSPMKGHSHVYWYRQLPEEGLKFMVYLQKENIIDESGMPKERFSAEFPKEGPSILRIQQVVRGDSAAYFCASSPDSLGNQPQHFGDGTRLSIL.

This rearrangement joins TRBV29-1 to TRBJ2-7; 7 bases match TRBD1. In germline, CDR1 is SQVTM, CDR2 ANQGSEA. Trimming took 7 bases from V and 5 from J; bases not matched to a gene: 14. This CDR3 is 14 amino acids long. This chain's CDR3 is CSARQGIRVDEQYF. DNA for the CDR3: TGCAGCGCCCGACAGGGAATAAGGGTAGACGAGCAGTACTTC.

The table lists this clone with a few counts. This CDR3 is CASSSQGGEPQHF. The CDR3 bases are TGTGCCAGCAGTTCGCAGGGGGGTGAACCCCAGCATTTT. The rearrangement links TRBV6-5 to TRBJ1-5; 7 positions match TRBD1. With 4 bases clipped from V and 10 bases from J, the junction kept 7 bases outside the gene matches. The CDR3 is 13 amino acids. Germline CDR1 reads MNHEY; CDR2 reads SVGAGI.

The rearrangement joins TRBV5-1 to TRBJ2-2; TRBD1 matches at 10 bases. Trimming at V came to 3 bases and at J to 6 bases, leaving 5 bases not matched to a gene. Germline values: CDR1 SGHRS, CDR2 YFSETQ. The CDR3 has 15 residues. The CDR3 sequence: CASSSGTGAAGELFF. The CDR3 DNA follows: TGCGCCAGCAGCTCCGGGACAGGGGCGGCCGGGGAGCTGTTTTTT.

The chain is built from TRBV4-3 and TRBJ2-3; 9 bases fit TRBD2. Looked up from germline, CDR1 is LGHNA and CDR2 is YSLEER. The ends lost 3 bases at V and 3 bases at J; junction bases unmatched: 13. This CDR3 has 18 residues. The CDR3: CASSHSTPGAGGTDTQYF. The CDR3, as DNA: TGCGCCAGCAGCCATAGTACCCCTGGGGCGGGAGGGACAGATACGCAGTATTTT.

This chain connects TRBV5-1 to TRBJ1-5; TRBD1 might be the D (5 bases). Trimming took off 4 bases at V and 3 bases at J, with 11 bases between the two ends. The CDR3 extends over 14 amino acids. Per the germline V gene, CDR1 is SGHRS and CDR2 is YFSETQ. The CDR3 DNA is TGCGCCAGCAGCCCCGGGACGCACAATCAGCCCCAGCATTTT. Translated, it gives CASSPGTHNQPQHF.

The CDR3 protein is CASRPGGETQYF. CDR3 bases: TGCGCCAGCCGTCCCGGGGGGGAGACCCAGTACTTC. The chain couples TRBV10-1 to TRBJ2-5; TRBD2 matches 7 bases. The CDR3 sequence is 12 residues long. The junction had 5 bases not matched to a gene; V was cut back by 8 bases and J by 5 bases. Germline assignment: CDR1 WNHNN and CDR2 SYGVQD (reference sequence).

This clone was observed a handful of times. The V and J genes are TRBV7-9 and TRBJ1-3, with D maybe TRBD1 (6 bases). Germline values: CDR1 SEHNR, CDR2 FQNEAQ (reference sequence). This CDR3 has 16 amino acids. Between the trimmed V and J ends, which lost 5 bases and 0 bases, there was a span of 14 bases. The CDR3 DNA follows: TGTGCCAGCAGCGTTATGAGGGGGATCTCTGGAAACACCATATATTTT. Translation: CASSVMRGISGNTIYF.

The chain employs TRBV30 and TRBJ2-3; D is ambiguous. This CDR3 is 14 amino acids long. Germline V CDR1 and CDR2: GTSNPN, SVGIG (reference sequence). V was trimmed by 2 bases and J by 6 bases, leaving 15 bases between them. CDR3: CAWSLVSPGDTQYF. CDR3 bases: TGTGCCTGGAGTCTGGTCTCCCCTGGGGATACGCAGTATTTT. Full variable domain (outside the CDR3, taken from reference TRBV30 and TRBJ2-3): SQTIHQWPATLVQPVGSPLSLECTVEGTSNPNLYWYRQAAGRGLQLLFYSVGIGQISSEVPQNLSASRPQDRQFILSSKKLLLSDSGFYLCAWSLVSPGDTQYFGPGTRLTVL.

The J gene is TRBJ2-2, the V gene TRBV2, with 7 bases identical to TRBD1. This CDR3 contains 15 residues. V shed 8 bases, J shed 5 bases, and the junction held 11 bases outside the gene matches. The germline V gene has CDR1 SNHLY and CDR2 FYNNEI. Here the CDR3 reads CASGGQALGTGELFF. Written as DNA, the CDR3 is TGTGCCAGCGGAGGACAGGCCCTCGGGACCGGGGAGCTGTTTTTT.

The CDR3 here is CAISDSLRLAGDTDTQYF. In nucleotides, the CDR3 is TGTGCCATCAGTGACTCTTTACGACTAGCGGGAGACACAGATACGCAGTATTTT. The chain has TRBV10-3 and TRBJ2-3; 12 bases align to TRBD2. The length of the CDR3 is 18 residues. V dropped 3 bases and J dropped 2; count of bases not matched to a gene: 9. Per germline, CDR1 ENHRY and CDR2 SYGVKD.

The chain employs TRBV18 and TRBJ1-1; TRBD1 might be the D (5 bases). CDR3 length: 15 residues. CDR1 and CDR2 (germline): KGHSH, LQKENI. V lost 6 bases and J lost 0, with 14 bases in between. This CDR3 is CASSKLEGLNTEAFF. In DNA form, the CDR3 reads TGTGCCAGCTCTAAACTCGAGGGGTTGAACACTGAAGCTTTCTTT.

This clone qualifies as medium-sized. The rearrangement uses TRBV13 and TRBJ1-1, with D perhaps matching TRBD1 (5 bases). Germline lookup yields CDR1 PRHDT and CDR2 FYEKMQ (reference sequence). V lost 6 bases to trimming and J lost 0 bases, with 14 bases between them. CDR3 length: 15 amino acids. The CDR3 bases are TGTGCCAGCAGGACCCGGGGGGGGATGAACACTGAAGCTTTCTTT. Amino acids: CASRTRGGMNTEAFF.

The chain carries TRBV7-8 and TRBJ2-4, with TRBD2 matching over 7 bases. The germline gives CDR1 SGHVS, CDR2 FQNEAQ. J lost 8 bases, V lost 2 bases, and 3 bases had no gene match. There are 13 residues in the CDR3. The CDR3, as DNA: TGTGCCAGCAGCTTAAGAGCGGGATACATTCAGTACTTC. Translation: CASSLRAGYIQYF.

This sequence joins TRBV2 and TRBJ1-2, with D unresolved. Trimming pared 6 bases from V and 5 bases from J, leaving 13 bases between. The CDR3 has 13 residues. CDR1 is SNHLY and CDR2 is FYNNEI in the germline V gene. The CDR3 nucleotides are TGTGCCAGCAGGAGGACTATTCAGTATGGCTACACCTTC. Protein product: CASRRTIQYGYTF. Supplemented by reference TRBV2 and TRBJ1-2, the full variable domain reads EPEVTQTPSHQVTQMGQEVILRCVPISNHLYFYWYRQILGQKVEFLVSFYNNEISEKSEIFDDQFSVERPDGSNFTLKIRSTKLEDSAMYFCASRRTIQYGYTFGSGTRLTVV.

As concerns this clone: The sample holds other DNA sequences that translate to the same CDR3. V gene TRBV5-1 combines with J gene TRBJ1-5, with a possible D match to TRBD1 (5 bases). The CDR3 has 13 amino acids. Trimming pared 1 base from V and 7 bases from J, leaving 9 bases between. Germline CDR1 SGHRS, CDR2 YFSETQ. CDR3 loop: CASSLRGDQPQHF. DNA of the CDR3: TGCGCCAGCAGCTTGCGGGGGGACCAGCCCCAGCATTTT.

The rearrangement joins TRBV10-1 to TRBJ1-1, with TRBD1 matching over 7 bases. V lost 4 bases, J lost 2 bases, and 7 bases stayed unmatched. Germline lookup yields CDR1 WNHNN and CDR2 SYGVQD (reference sequence). This CDR3 is built from 15 residues. CDR3 sequence (DNA): TGCGCCAGCAGTGCCTACGGGACAGCAAACACTGAAGCTTTCTTT. It yields the protein CASSAYGTANTEAFF.

V gene TRBV5-6 combines with J gene TRBJ2-7, with D unresolved. V was shortened by 4 bases and J by 3 bases, with 8 bases between the two germline ends. The germline V gene encodes CDR1 SGHDT and CDR2 YYEEEE. This CDR3 region has 12 residues. The CDR3 nucleotides are TGTGCCAGCAGCACGGTTGACTACGAGCAGTACTTC. Translating gives CASSTVDYEQYF.

DNA of the CDR3: TGTGCCAGCAGCTTAGGGCGAGGTGCCTACGAGCAGTACTTC. Translating it yields CASSLGRGAYEQYF. The rearrangement joins TRBV7-9 to TRBJ2-7; D not certain. The V end was cut by 1 base, the J end by 2 bases, with 9 bases between. The CDR3 spans 14 residues. CDR1 is SEHNR and CDR2 is FQNEAQ in the germline V gene (reference sequence).